This entry describes one T cell receptor (beta chain). Antigen: not known. Likely a read error: the CDR3 ends without its conserved phenylalanine or tryptophan. The data belong to a study of T cells after yellow fever vaccination. Germline V gene lookup returns CDR1 SGHTA and CDR2 FQGNSA. The V gene end was trimmed by 5 bases and the J gene end by 4 bases; junction bases not matched to a gene: 7. The CDR3 has 16 residues. Overall study results and limits: Post-booster reappearance was seen for most primary-vaccination clones (about 96% CD4, 85% to 90% CD8).

Template-switching 5'RACE yielded the TCR cDNA; a universal primer site and UMIs were added in the process. TCRdb fed the 5' RACE reads into MiXCR, producing one record per CDR3 protein. The repertoire consists of hundreds of thousands of distinct CDR3 sequences, with around 12% occurring once and the leading ten covering around 14%. The rearrangement links TRBV7-2 to TRBJ2-6; 8 positions match TRBD2. The sequence came from a man aged 30 to 45 who received the YFV17D yellow fever vaccine. Sequenced here: PBMCs, sampled on the day of the yellow fever booster vaccination. In DNA, the CDR3 is TGTGCCAGCAGCCGGGAGGGTACTTGGGGGGCCAACGTCCTGACTTTA. Translated: CASSREGTWGANVLTL.